This record concerns one T cell receptor (beta chain) sequence. This CDR3 region has 14 residues. The germline gives CDR1 LGHNA, CDR2 YSLEER. The V gene lost 3 bases and the J gene lost 3 bases, with 8 bases spanning the gap. The sample originates from a study of response to subunit inactivated influenza vaccine. A single record per CDR3 protein comes from TCRdb applying MiXCR to the RT-PCR reads. The data hold 700,000 to 900,000 distinct CDR3 sequences, with about 20% observed a single time. The chain links TRBV4-3 to TRBJ2-2, with a weak D call TRBD2 (5 bases). The sequenced sample was PBMCs from blood, obtained 4 to 6 days after vaccination. This receptor was identified in a man over 45 who received an inactivated influenza vaccine. This chain's CDR3 is CASSHSDYTGELFF. The CDR3 nucleotides are TGCGCCAGCAGCCATTCGGACTACACCGGGGAGCTGTTTTTT.